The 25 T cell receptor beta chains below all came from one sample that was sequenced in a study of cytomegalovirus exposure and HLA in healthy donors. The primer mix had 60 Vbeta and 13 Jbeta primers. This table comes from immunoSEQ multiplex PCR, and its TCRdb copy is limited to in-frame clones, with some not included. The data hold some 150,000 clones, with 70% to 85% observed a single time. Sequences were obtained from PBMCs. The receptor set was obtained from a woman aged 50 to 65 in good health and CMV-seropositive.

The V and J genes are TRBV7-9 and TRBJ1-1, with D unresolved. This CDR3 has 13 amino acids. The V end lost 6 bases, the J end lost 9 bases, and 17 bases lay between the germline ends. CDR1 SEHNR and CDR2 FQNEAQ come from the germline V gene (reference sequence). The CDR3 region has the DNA TGTGCCAGCAGTTCTCCCTTTGCAGACAAAGCTTTCTTT. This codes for CASSSPFADKAFF.

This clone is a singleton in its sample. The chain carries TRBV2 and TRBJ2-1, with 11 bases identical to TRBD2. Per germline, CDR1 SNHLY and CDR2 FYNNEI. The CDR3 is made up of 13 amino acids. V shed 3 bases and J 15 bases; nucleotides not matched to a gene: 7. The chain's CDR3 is CASSESSGGSGFF. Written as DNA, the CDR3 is TGTGCCAGCAGTGAGTCTAGCGGGGGGTCCGGGTTCTTC.

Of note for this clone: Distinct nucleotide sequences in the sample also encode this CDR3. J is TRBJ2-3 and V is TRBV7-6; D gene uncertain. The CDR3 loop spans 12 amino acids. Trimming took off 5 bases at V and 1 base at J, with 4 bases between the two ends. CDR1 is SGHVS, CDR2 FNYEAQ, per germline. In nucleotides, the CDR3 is TGTGCCAGCAGCCCTGGCACAGATACGCAGTATTTT. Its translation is CASSPGTDTQYF.

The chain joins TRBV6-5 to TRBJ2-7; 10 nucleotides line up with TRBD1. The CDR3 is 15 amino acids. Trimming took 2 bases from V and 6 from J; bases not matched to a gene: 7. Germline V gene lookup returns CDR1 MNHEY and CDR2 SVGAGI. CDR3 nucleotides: TGTGCCAGCAGTTACAGCTGGACAGGGGGATTCGAGCAGTACTTC. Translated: CASSYSWTGGFEQYF.

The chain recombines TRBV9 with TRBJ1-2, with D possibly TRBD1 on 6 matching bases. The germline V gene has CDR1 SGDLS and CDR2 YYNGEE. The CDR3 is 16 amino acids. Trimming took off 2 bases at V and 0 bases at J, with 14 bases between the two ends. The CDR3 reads CASSVESDSSNYGYTF. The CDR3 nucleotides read TGTGCCAGCAGCGTCGAGTCGGACAGCTCTAACTATGGCTACACCTTC.

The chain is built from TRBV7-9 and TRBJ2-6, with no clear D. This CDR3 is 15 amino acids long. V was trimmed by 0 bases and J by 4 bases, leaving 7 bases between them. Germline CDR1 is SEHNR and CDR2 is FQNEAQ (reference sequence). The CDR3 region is CASSLASSGANVLTF. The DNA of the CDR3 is TGTGCCAGCAGCTTAGCCAGTTCGGGGGCCAACGTCCTGACTTTC.

CDR3 DNA: TGTGCCAGCAGCGGCGAGGGAAATACCTACAATGAGCAGTTCTTC. Amino acids: CASSGEGNTYNEQFF. The V gene is TRBV7-9, the J gene TRBJ2-1; D is perhaps TRBD2 (5 bases). V lost 5 bases and J lost 2, with 13 bases in between. CDR1 SEHNR and CDR2 FQNEAQ come from the germline V gene (reference sequence). The CDR3 is 15 residues long.

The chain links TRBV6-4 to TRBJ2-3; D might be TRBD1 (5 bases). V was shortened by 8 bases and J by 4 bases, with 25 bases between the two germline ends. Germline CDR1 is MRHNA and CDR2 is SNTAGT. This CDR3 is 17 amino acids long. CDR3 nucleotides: TGTGCCAGCGCGGTTGGTTTAGGGGATGAAGGTGCAGATACGCAGTATTTT. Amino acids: CASAVGLGDEGADTQYF.

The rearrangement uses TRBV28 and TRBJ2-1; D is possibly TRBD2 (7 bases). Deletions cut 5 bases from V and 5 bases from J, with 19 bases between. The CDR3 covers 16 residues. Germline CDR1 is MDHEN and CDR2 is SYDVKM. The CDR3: CASSLRAGARNNEQFF. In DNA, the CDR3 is TGTGCCAGCAGTCTCCGGGCGGGGGCTCGGAACAATGAGCAGTTCTTC.

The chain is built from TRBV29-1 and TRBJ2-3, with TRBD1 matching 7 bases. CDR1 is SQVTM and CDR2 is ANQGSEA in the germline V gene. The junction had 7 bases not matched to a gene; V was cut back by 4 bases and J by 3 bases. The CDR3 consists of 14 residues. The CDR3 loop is CSVGNRGATDTQYF. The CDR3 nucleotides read TGCAGCGTTGGTAACAGGGGTGCGACAGATACGCAGTATTTT.

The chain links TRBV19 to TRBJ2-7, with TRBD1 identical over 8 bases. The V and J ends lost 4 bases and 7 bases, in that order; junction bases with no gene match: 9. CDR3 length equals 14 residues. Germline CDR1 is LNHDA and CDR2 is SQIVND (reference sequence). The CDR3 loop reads CASSTRQGLEEQYF. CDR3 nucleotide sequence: TGTGCCAGTAGTACGCGACAGGGGTTGGAGGAGCAGTACTTC.

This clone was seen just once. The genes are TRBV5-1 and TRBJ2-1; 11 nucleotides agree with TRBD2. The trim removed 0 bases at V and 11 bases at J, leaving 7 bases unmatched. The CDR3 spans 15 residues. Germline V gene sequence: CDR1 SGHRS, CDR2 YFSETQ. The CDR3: CASSLALAGAQQQFF. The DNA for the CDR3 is TGCGCCAGCAGCTTGGCACTAGCGGGGGCCCAACAGCAGTTCTTC.

The CDR3 coding sequence is TGTGCCAGCCAAGCGGGGGGGCAATATACGCAGTATTTT. This sequence encodes CASQAGGQYTQYF. The chain combines TRBV6-5 with TRBJ2-3; 10 nucleotides agree with TRBD2. Trimming at V came to 8 bases and at J to 7 bases, leaving 6 bases not matched to a gene. From germline, CDR1 is MNHEY and CDR2 SVGAGI. CDR3 length: 13 amino acids.

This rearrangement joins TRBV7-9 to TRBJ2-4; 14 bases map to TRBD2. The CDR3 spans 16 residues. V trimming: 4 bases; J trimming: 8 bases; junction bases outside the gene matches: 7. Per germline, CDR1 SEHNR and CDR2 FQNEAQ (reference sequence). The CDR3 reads CASSSGLAGGQDIQYF. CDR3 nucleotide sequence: TGTGCCAGCAGCTCCGGACTAGCGGGGGGTCAAGACATTCAGTACTTC.

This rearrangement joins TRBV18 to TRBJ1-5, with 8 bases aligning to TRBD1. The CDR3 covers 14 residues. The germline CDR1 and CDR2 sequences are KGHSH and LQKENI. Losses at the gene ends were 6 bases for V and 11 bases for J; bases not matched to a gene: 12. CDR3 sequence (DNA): TGTGCCAGCTCTCCGGACAGGGCCACCGGGTCCCAGCATTTT. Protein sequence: CASSPDRATGSQHF.

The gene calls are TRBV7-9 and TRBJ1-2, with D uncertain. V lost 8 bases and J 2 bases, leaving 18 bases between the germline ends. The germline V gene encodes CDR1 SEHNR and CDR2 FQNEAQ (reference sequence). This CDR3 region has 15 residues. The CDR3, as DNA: TGTGCCAGCCACCCTCCGGGATTCCCAAACTATGGCTACACCTTC. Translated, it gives CASHPPGFPNYGYTF.

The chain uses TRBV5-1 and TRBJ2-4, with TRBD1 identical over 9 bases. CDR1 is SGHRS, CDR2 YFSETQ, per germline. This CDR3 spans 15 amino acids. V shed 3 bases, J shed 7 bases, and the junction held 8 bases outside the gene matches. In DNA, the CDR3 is TGCGCCAGCAGCTCCCAAGGGACAGGGAATAACATTCAGTACTTC. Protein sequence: CASSSQGTGNNIQYF.

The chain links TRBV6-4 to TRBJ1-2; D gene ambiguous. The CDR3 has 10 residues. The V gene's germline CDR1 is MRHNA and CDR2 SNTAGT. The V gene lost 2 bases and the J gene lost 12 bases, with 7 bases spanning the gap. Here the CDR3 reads CASSDRVDTF. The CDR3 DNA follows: TGTGCCAGCAGTGACCGGGTTGACACCTTC.

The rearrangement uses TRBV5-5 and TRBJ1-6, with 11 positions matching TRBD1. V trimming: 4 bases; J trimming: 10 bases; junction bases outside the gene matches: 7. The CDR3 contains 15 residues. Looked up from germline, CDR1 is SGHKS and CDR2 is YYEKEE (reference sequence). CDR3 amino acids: CASSNRDRGLSPLHF. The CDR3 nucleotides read TGTGCCAGCAGCAACCGGGACAGGGGGTTGTCACCCCTCCACTTT.

The CDR3 sequence: CASSLTQGTNQPQHF. The DNA for the CDR3 is TGTGCCAGCAGTTTAACGCAGGGCACTAATCAGCCCCAGCATTTT. The chain recombines TRBV27 with TRBJ1-5, with TRBD1 as a possible D gene (5 bases). The CDR3 is 15 amino acids. The germline CDR1 and CDR2 sequences are MNHEY and SMNVEV (reference sequence). V was shortened by 2 bases and J by 4 bases, with 12 bases between the two germline ends.

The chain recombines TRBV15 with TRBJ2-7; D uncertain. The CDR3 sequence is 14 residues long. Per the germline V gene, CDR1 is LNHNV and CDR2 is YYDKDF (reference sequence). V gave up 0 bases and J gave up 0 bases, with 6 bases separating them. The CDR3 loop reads CATSRDLLSYEQYF. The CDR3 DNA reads TGTGCCACCAGCAGAGATTTACTCTCCTACGAGCAGTACTTC.

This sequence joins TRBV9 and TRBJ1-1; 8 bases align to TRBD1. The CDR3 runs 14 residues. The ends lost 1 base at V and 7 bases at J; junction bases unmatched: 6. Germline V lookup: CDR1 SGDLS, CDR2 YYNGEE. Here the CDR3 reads CASSVTDRDYEAFF. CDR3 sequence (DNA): TGTGCCAGCAGCGTAACGGACAGGGACTATGAAGCTTTCTTT. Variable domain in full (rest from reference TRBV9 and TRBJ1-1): DSGVTQTPKHLITATGQRVTLRCSPRSGDLSVYWYQQSLDQGLQFLIQYYNGEERAKGNILERFSAQQFPDLHSELNLSSLELGDSALYFCASSVTDRDYEAFFGQGTRLTVV.

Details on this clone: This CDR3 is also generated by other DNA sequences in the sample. CDR3 region: CASSTGTRTYEQYF. DNA of the CDR3: TGTGCCAGTAGTACCGGGACTCGCACCTACGAGCAGTACTTC. The V gene is TRBV19, the J gene TRBJ2-7; D might be TRBD2 (6 bases). Trimming stripped 4 bases from V and 2 bases from J, with 12 bases between. Per the germline V gene, CDR1 is LNHDA and CDR2 is SQIVND (reference sequence). The CDR3 is made up of 14 amino acids. Variable domain in full (rest from reference TRBV19 and TRBJ2-7): DGGITQSPKYLFRKEGQNVTLSCEQNLNHDAMYWYRQDPGQGLRLIYYSQIVNDFQKGDIAEGYSVSREKKESFPLTVTSAQKNPTAFYLCASSTGTRTYEQYFGPGTRLTVT.

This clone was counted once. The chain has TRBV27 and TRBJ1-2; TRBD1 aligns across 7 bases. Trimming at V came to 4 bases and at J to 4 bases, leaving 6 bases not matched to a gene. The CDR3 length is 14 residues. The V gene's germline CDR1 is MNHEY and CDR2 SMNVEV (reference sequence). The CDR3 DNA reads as TGTGCCAGCAGTTCGACAGGGATCGGCTATGGCTACACCTTC. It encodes CASSSTGIGYGYTF.

CDR3 sequence (DNA): TGTGCCAGTAGTCCCTCTGCAGTCAACTATGGCTACACCTTC. It encodes CASSPSAVNYGYTF. V usage is TRBV19 and J usage is TRBJ1-2; no clear D. CDR3 length equals 14 residues. The V end was cut by 5 bases, the J end by 2 bases, with 12 bases between. Germline V gives CDR1 LNHDA, CDR2 SQIVND (reference sequence).